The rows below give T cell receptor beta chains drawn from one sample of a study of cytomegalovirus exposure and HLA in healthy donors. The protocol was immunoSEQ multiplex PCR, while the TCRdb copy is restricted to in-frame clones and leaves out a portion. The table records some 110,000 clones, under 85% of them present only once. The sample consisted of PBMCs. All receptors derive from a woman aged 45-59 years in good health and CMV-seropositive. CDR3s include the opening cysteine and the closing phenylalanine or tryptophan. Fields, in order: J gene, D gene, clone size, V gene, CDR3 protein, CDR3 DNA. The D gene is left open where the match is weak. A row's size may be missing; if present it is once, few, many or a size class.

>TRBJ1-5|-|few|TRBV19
CASSIVGVSNQPQHF
TGTGCCAGTAGTATAGTAGGAGTTAGCAATCAGCCCCAGCATTTT
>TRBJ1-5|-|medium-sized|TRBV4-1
CASSQDGGGLRPQHF
TGCGCCAGCAGCCAAGACGGGGGAGGGCTAAGGCCCCAGCATTTT
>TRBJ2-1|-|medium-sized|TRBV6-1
CASSEGRDLEQFF
TGTGCCAGCAGTGAAGGGAGGGACTTGGAGCAGTTCTTC
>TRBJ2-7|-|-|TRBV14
CASSQQAYSYEQYF
TGTGCCAGCAGCCAACAGGCTTACTCCTACGAGCAGTACTTC
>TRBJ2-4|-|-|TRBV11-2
CASSAGLADTQYF
TGTGCCAGCAGCGCGGGACTGGCGGATACTCAGTACTTC
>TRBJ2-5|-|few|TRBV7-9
CASRFAREETQYF
TGTGCCAGCAGATTTGCTAGGGAGGAGACCCAGTACTTC
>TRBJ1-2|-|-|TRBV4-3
CASSQDSRGGYGYTF
TGCGCCAGCAGCCAAGATAGCAGGGGCGGCTATGGCTACACCTTC
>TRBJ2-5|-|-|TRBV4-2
CASSGGQEEETQYF
TGTGCCAGCAGCGGTGGGCAGGAGGAAGAGACCCAGTACTTC
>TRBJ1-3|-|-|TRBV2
CASSERGGTGNTIYF
TGTGCCAGCAGTGAGCGGGGAGGGACTGGAAACACCATATATTTT
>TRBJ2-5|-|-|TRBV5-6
CASSLVSVQETQYF
TGTGCCAGCAGCTTGGTATCAGTTCAAGAGACCCAGTACTTC
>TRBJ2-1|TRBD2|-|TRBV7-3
CASSIHGTSKSNEQFF
TGTGCCAGCAGCATCCACGGGACTAGCAAGTCTAATGAGCAGTTCTTC
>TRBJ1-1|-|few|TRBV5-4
CASSFIGATEAFF
TGTGCCAGCAGCTTTATAGGGGCGACTGAAGCTTTCTTT
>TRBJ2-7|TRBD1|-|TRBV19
CASKMGTGGSYEQYF
TGTGCCAGTAAGATGGGGACAGGGGGCTCCTACGAGCAGTACTTC
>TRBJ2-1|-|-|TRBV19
CASSFHSSSYNEQFF
TGTGCCAGTAGTTTTCACTCGAGCTCCTACAATGAGCAGTTCTTC
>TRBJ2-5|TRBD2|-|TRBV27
CASSLSLAGSEQYF
TGTGCCAGCAGTTTATCGTTAGCGGGGAGTGAGCAGTACTTC
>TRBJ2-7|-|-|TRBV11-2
CASSSGQGGFREQYF
TGTGCCAGCAGCTCTGGACAGGGAGGGTTCCGCGAGCAGTACTTC
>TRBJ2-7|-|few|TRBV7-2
CASSSGAAPGEQYF
TGTGCCAGCAGCTCTGGGGCCGCCCCCGGCGAGCAGTACTTC
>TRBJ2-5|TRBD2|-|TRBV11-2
CASSLTGGGSETQYF
TGTGCCAGCAGCCTCACGGGCGGGGGGTCAGAGACCCAGTACTTC
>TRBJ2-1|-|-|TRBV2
CASSERDTLRGEQFF
TGTGCCAGCAGTGAAAGGGACACCTTAAGGGGGGAGCAGTTCTTC
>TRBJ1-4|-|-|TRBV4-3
CASSQTDGAAEKLFF
TGCGCCAGCAGCCAGACTGATGGGGCGGCTGAAAAACTGTTTTTT
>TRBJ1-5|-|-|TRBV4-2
CASSQDSQPQPQHF
TGTGCCAGCAGCCAAGATTCACAGCCGCAGCCCCAGCATTTT
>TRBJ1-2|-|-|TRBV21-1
CASSREGQGVYGYTF
TGTGCCAGCAGCAGAGAGGGACAGGGGGTTTACGGCTACACCTTC
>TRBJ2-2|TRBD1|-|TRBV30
CAGPSDRGSGELFF
TGTGCCGGACCTTCCGACAGGGGCAGCGGGGAGCTGTTTTTT
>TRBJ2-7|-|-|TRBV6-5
CASSYRAGYEQYF
TGTGCCAGCAGTTACCGGGCGGGATACGAGCAGTACTTC
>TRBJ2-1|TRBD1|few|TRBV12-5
CASGPGTGKDEQFF
TGTGCTAGTGGTCCGGGGACAGGGAAGGATGAGCAGTTCTTC
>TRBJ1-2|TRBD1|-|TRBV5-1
CASRPPGGLYGYTF
TGCGCCAGCAGGCCCCCAGGGGGATTATATGGCTACACCTTC
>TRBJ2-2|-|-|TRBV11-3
CASSAGGRGLHRELFF
TGTGCCAGCAGCGCCGGTGGACGGGGGTTACACCGGGAGCTGTTTTTT
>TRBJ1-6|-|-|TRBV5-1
CASSQAGQMNSPLHF
TGCGCCAGCAGTCAAGCAGGACAGATGAATTCACCCCTCCACTTT
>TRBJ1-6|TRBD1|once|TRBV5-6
CASSKDRGLNSPLHF
TGTGCCAGCAGCAAGGACAGGGGTTTAAATTCACCCCTCCACTTT
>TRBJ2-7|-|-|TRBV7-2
CASSLVLNYEQYF
TGCGCCAGCAGCTTAGTACTTAACTACGAGCAGTACTTC
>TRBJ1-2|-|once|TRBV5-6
CASSLRVNGGYTF
TGTGCCAGCAGCTTACGGGTAAATGGGGGCTACACCTTC
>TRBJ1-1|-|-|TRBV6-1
CASSEGGTNTEAFF
TGTGCCAGCAGTGAGGGGGGGACGAACACTGAAGCTTTCTTT
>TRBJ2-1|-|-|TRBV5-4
CASSLESGTSHNEQFF
TGTGCCAGCAGCCTGGAATCCGGGACTTCCCACAATGAGCAGTTCTTC
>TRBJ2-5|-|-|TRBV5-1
CASSLASVETQYF
TGCGCCAGCAGCTTGGCTAGCGTGGAGACCCAGTACTTC
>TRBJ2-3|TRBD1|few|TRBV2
CASNKGAADTQYF
TGTGCCAGCAATAAGGGGGCTGCGGATACGCAGTATTTT
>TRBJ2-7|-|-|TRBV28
CASSSENEQYF
TGTGCCAGCAGTTCCGAGAACGAGCAGTACTTC
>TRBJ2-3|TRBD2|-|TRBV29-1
CSARGRARGDTQYF
TGCAGCGCACGTGGCCGAGCGCGGGGGGATACGCAGTATTTT
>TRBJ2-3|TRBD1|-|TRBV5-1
CASSFGDRITDTQYF
TGCGCCAGCAGCTTCGGGGACAGGATAACAGATACGCAGTATTTT
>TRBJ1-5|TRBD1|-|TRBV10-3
CAITGQINQPQHF
TGTGCCATTACGGGACAGATCAATCAGCCCCAGCATTTT
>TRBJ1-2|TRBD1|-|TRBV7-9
CASRDSLNYGYTF
TGTGCCAGTAGGGACAGTCTTAACTATGGCTACACCTTC
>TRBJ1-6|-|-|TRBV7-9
CASSLRAGDSPLHF
TGTGCCAGCAGCTTAAGGGCAGGGGATTCACCCCTCCACTTT
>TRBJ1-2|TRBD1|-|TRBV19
CASIRTGDYGYTF
TGTGCCAGTATTCGGACAGGGGACTATGGCTACACCTTC
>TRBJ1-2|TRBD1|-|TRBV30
CAWRRTGGGYTF
TGTGCCTGGAGGCGGACAGGGGGTGGCTACACCTTC
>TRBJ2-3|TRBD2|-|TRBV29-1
CSAERGNTDTQYF
TGCAGCGCCGAGCGGGGCAACACAGATACGCAGTATTTT
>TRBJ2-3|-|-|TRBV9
CASSSQRQMGGLIDTQYF
TGTGCCAGCAGCTCTCAACGCCAAATGGGGGGTTTAATAGATACGCAGTATTTT
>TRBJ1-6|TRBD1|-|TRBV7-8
CASSLETGNGNSPLHF
TGTGCCAGCAGCCTCGAGACAGGGAACGGTAATTCACCCCTCCACTTT
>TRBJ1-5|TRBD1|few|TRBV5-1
CASSTGGDLHQPQHF
TGCGCCAGCAGCACAGGGGGCGATCTGCATCAGCCCCAGCATTTT
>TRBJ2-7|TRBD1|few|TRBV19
CASSPYRTGGEQYF
TGTGCCAGTAGTCCCTATCGGACAGGGGGCGAGCAGTACTTC